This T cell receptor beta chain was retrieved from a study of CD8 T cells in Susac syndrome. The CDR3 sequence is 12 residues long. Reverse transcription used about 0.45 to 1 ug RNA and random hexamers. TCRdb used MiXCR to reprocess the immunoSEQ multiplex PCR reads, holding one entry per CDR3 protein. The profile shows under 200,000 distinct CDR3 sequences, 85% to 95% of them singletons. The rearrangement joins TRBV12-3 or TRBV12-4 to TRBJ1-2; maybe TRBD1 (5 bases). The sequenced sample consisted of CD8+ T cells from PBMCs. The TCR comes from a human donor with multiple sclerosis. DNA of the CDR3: TGTGCAACCAGGGTCGGGCTCTATGGCTACACCTTC. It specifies CATRVGLYGYTF.